The clone carrying this TCR beta chain showed up just once. In the authors' workflow: How many nucleated cells were present was estimated from reference gene primer amplification. Generated by immunoSEQ multiplex PCR, the TCRdb table keeps only in-frame clones and is missing some. From that table come the V and J calls and clone size; the DNA was used to work out D and trimming. The sample consists of roughly 200,000 clones, approximately 83% of them appearing once. This specimen comes from a study of blood T cell repertoires in COVID-19. Overall study: Acute and convalescent COVID-19 specimens originated in the United States, Italy and Spain.

The CDR3 runs to 17 residues. With V trimmed by 0 bases and J by 0 bases, 5 bases remained unmatched. The germline V gene has CDR1 SGHDN and CDR2 FVKESK. This chain joins TRBV14 and TRBJ2-3; the match to TRBD2 covers 8 bases. Sequencing was performed on peripheral blood. This clonotype was sampled from a human donor with active or convalescent COVID-19. The donor label of this sample is uncertain. The CDR3 nucleotides read TGTGCCAGCAGCCAAGATTCGGCGGGGGGCAGCACAGATACGCAGTATTTT. This codes for CASSQDSAGGSTDTQYF.